The present entry profiles one T cell receptor (beta chain) with its context. Antigen specificity is unknown. Produced via immunoSEQ multiplex PCR; TCRdb's table is partial and in-frame only. The sample consists of approximately 88,000 clones, roughly 96% of them appearing once. This entry comes from a study of cytomegalovirus exposure and HLA in healthy donors. Study-wide points: According to a later analysis, TCR clusters from the first cohort tended to co-occur in the 120 or so validation repertoires.

Sequencing was carried out using PBMCs. The origin of this receptor is a young woman in good health and CMV-seronegative.

This CDR3 reads CASSLAAPGAAGELFF. In nucleotides, the CDR3 is TGTGCCAGCAGCTTAGCTGCGCCAGGGGCGGCCGGGGAGCTGTTTTTT. The genes are TRBV7-9 and TRBJ2-2, with D perhaps TRBD1 (6 bases). CDR1 SEHNR and CDR2 FQNEAQ come from the germline V gene (reference sequence). The CDR3 has 16 residues. The V and J ends lost 0 bases and 6 bases respectively, with 14 bases between them.